The 14 T cell receptor beta chains listed next were all sequenced from one sample in a study of tumor-infiltrating lymphocytes in primary liver carcinoma. From around 500 ng of total RNA, TCR beta-specific cDNA was reverse-transcribed using a constant-region primer. Three-round nested multiplex PCR performed with slightly modified ARM-PCR produced the TCR beta libraries. TRBV1-TRBV30 forward primers paired with a C-beta reverse primer drove the first two PCR rounds, around 9 cycles each. TCRdb fed the multiplex PCR reads into MiXCR, producing one record per CDR3 protein. The sample lists approximately 310,000 distinct CDR3 sequences, around three fifths seen once, with about 8.4% in the top ten. Both blood RNA, taken from unsorted whole blood, and germline DNA were extracted. Material for sequencing was peripheral blood. These receptor sequences come from a man aged 40-49 years with primary liver carcinoma and hepatitis B virus infection.

Remarks on this clonotype: A much larger clone lies a single base off, so this may be a read error. The chain is built from TRBV4-3 and TRBJ2-1; tentative D call: TRBD2 (6 bases). The CDR3 totals 16 residues. Germline V CDR1 and CDR2: LGHNA, YSLEER. CDR3: CASNQDPGVSYNEQFF. CDR3 nucleotides: TGCGCCAGCAACCAAGATCCGGGGGTCTCCTACAATGAGCAGTTCTTC.

On this clonotype itself: The junction departs from germline at one end; a sequencing error may be responsible. V usage is TRBV5-4 and J usage is TRBJ2-2; 7 bases line up with TRBD2. In germline, CDR1 is SGHNT, CDR2 YYREEE (reference sequence). The CDR3 length is 16 residues. CDR3 DNA sequence: TGTGCCAGCAGCTTGACTAGCGAGAGTCGGACCGGGGAACTGTTTTTT. Its translation is CASSLTSESRTGELFF.

On this clonotype: This sequence may be a read error, since a much larger clone differs from it by one base. This sequence joins TRBV6-5 and TRBJ2-1; a weak D match, TRBD2 (6 bases). The CDR3 is made up of 16 amino acids. V shed 4 bases and J shed 0 bases, with 13 bases lying between them. Germline loops: CDR1 MNHEY, CDR2 SVGAGI. CDR3 residues: CASSLQSGDSYNEQFF. Written as DNA, the CDR3 is TGTGCCAGCAGTTTACAATCGGGGGACTCCTACAATGAGCAGTTCTTC.

The genes are TRBV12-3 or TRBV12-4 and TRBJ2-1, with D unclear. Trimming left V 4 bases short and J 9 bases short, with 22 bases between. This CDR3 spans 16 amino acids. The CDR3 region has the DNA TGTGCCAGCAGTTCTGGCTCTCCCCCCCCCCTTCGTGAGCAGTTCTTC. It specifies CASSSGSPPPLREQFF.

The genes are TRBV12-3 or TRBV12-4 and TRBJ1-4; D is unresolved. V was trimmed by 7 bases and J by 4 bases, leaving 13 bases between them. This CDR3 comprises 14 residues. The CDR3 region is CASTSDGINEKLFF. CDR3 bases: TGTGCCAGCACTTCCGACGGTATTAATGAAAAACTGTTTTTT.

With regard to this clonotype: This may come from a read error, since a much larger clone is one base off. The gene calls are TRBV4-3 and TRBJ2-1; D is undetermined. Trimming shortened V by 5 bases and J by 5 bases, and 7 bases separated the two germline ends. Germline CDR1 reads LGHNA; CDR2 reads YSLEER. The CDR3 loop spans 12 amino acids. The DNA for the CDR3 is TGCGCCAGCAGCTCAGCCCACAATGAGCAGTTCTTC. Translated: CASSSAHNEQFF.

The chain carries TRBV11-3 and TRBJ2-2; weak D call: TRBD2 (6 bases). Trimming left V 2 bases short and J 4 bases short, with 8 bases between. CDR1 and CDR2 from the germline V gene are SGHNT and YENEEA. This CDR3 is built from 14 residues. This CDR3 is CASSLLGGTGELFF. For the CDR3, the DNA is TGTGCCAGCAGCTTACTGGGGGGCACCGGGGAGCTGTTTTTT.

The sample holds many counts of this clonotype. This chain links TRBV11-2 with TRBJ2-7; 10 bases are a match to TRBD2. This CDR3 spans 15 amino acids. Unmatched junction bases numbered 7, after V lost 2 bases and J lost 6 bases. Germline lookup yields CDR1 SGHAT and CDR2 FQNNGV. This chain's CDR3 is CASSLTLAGASEQYF. In nucleotides, the CDR3 is TGTGCCAGCAGCTTAACCCTAGCGGGGGCTAGCGAGCAGTACTTC.

About this clonotype: Mismatch with germline at one junction end may stem from a read error. The chain recombines TRBV28 with TRBJ2-7; TRBD2 aligns across 12 bases. The CDR3 loop spans 15 amino acids. Germline CDR1 reads MDHEN; CDR2 reads SYDVKM. CDR3 in DNA: TGTACCAGCAGTTCCTCTAGCGGGAGGGGGTACGAGCAGTACTTC. Translation gives CTSSSSSGRGYEQYF.

In its sample, this clonotype ranks as medium-sized (0.01 to 0.1%). The chain uses TRBV11-1 and TRBJ1-1, with D unresolved. CDR3 length: 14 amino acids. CDR1 and CDR2 from the germline V gene are SGHAT and FQDESV (reference sequence). Between the trimmed V and J ends, which lost 3 bases and 1 base, there was a span of 9 bases. CDR3 residues: CASSFSVENTEAFF. The CDR3 DNA is TGTGCCAGCAGCTTCTCGGTAGAGAACACTGAAGCTTTCTTT. The full variable domain, its missing parts supplied by reference TRBV11-1 and TRBJ1-1, is EAEVAQSPRYKITEKSQAVAFWCDPISGHATLYWYRQILGQGPELLVQFQDESVVDDSQLPKDRFSAERLKGVDSTLKIQPAELGDSAMYLCASSFSVENTEAFFGQGTRLTVV.

With regard to this clonotype: A read error may account for a junction end that differs from germline. The rearrangement links TRBV14 to TRBJ1-4; maybe TRBD1 (6 bases). The CDR3 covers 15 residues. Germline CDR1 and CDR2: SGHDN and FVKESK. CDR3 loop: CASSQDLQKGEKLSF. The DNA for the CDR3 is TGTGCCAGCAGCCAAGATCTTCAGAAGGGGGAAAAACTGTCTTTT.

As for this clonotype: Given a much more abundant clone one base away, this may be a read error. This chain joins TRBV10-3 and TRBJ2-1, with TRBD2 matching 10 bases. V dropped 7 bases and J dropped 12; count of bases not matched to a gene: 12. Germline V gene data show CDR1 as ENHRY and CDR2 as SYGVKD. The CDR3 covers 14 residues. In DNA form, the CDR3 reads TGTGCCATCACCGGAGCGGGAGGGCCCCATGGGCAGTTCTTC. This sequence encodes CAITGAGGPHGQFF.

With respect to this clonotype: Because it lacks the conserved phenylalanine or tryptophan at the end, this CDR3 is likely a read error. The chain uses TRBV11-2 and TRBJ2-5; a possible D gene is TRBD2 (6 bases). The CDR3 has 17 amino acids. From germline, CDR1 is SGHAT and CDR2 FQNNGV. With 1 base removed from V and 2 bases from J, the gap between germline ends came to 17 bases. The CDR3, as DNA: TGTGCCAGCAGCTTAGGGGTTAGCGGAGGGGCTCAAGAGACCCAGTACTCC. Translation gives CASSLGVSGGAQETQYS.

In regard to this clonotype: A much larger clone lies a single base off, so this may be a read error. Lacking the conserved final phenylalanine or tryptophan, this CDR3 likely reflects a read error. The CDR3 DNA is TGTGCCAGCAGCCAAGTTGTTCCGGGGGTCTCTGAGGAAGCTTTCTCT. Its translation: CASSQVVPGVSEEAFS. The gene calls are TRBV4-2 and TRBJ1-1, with D perhaps TRBD1 (5 bases). Looked up from germline, CDR1 is LGHNA and CDR2 is YNFKEQ. This CDR3 contains 16 residues. Trimming left V 1 base short and J 8 bases short, with 20 bases between.